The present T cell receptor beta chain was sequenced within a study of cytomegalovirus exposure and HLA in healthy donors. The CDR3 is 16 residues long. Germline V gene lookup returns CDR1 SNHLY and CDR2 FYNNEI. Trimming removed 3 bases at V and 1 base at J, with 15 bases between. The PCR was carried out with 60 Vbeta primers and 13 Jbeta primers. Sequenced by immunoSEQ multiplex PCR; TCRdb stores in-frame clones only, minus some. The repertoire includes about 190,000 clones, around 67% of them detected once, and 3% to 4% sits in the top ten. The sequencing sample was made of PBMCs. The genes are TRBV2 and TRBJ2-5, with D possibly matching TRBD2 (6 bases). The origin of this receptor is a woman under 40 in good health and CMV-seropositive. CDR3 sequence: CASSDTTLGGQETQYF. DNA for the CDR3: TGTGCCAGCAGTGACACGACCCTCGGGGGCCAAGAGACCCAGTACTTC. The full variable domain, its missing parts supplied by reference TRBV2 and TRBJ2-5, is EPEVTQTPSHQVTQMGQEVILRCVPISNHLYFYWYRQILGQKVEFLVSFYNNEISEKSEIFDDQFSVERPDGSNFTLKIRSTKLEDSAMYFCASSDTTLGGQETQYFGPGTRLLVL.